This record covers a single TCR beta chain. The data were obtained in a study of blood T cell repertoires in COVID-19. Across the whole study: COVID-19 samples from acute and convalescent phases originated in the United States, Italy and Spain. In each case, the material was cDNA or gDNA derived from T cells, B-cell-depleted T cells, or PBMCs.

The study drew participants aged roughly 18 to 95 years from approximately 25 US areas. The germline CDR1 and CDR2 sequences are SGHAT and FQNNGV. The V end lost 2 bases, the J end lost 6 bases, and 10 bases lay between the germline ends. The CDR3 consists of 13 residues. Under the authors' procedure: The assay estimated nucleated cells by amplifying reference gene primers. Here immunoSEQ multiplex PCR was the method, and the copy in TCRdb shows in-frame clones only, minus some. From that table come the V and J calls and clone size; the DNA was used to work out D and trimming. The sample consists of roughly 280,000 clones, about 88% of them appearing once.

V usage is TRBV11-2 and J usage is TRBJ1-2; weak D call: TRBD1 (5 bases). This clonotype was sampled from a woman aged 45 to 65 who had recovered from COVID-19. Sequencing was done on a sample of PBMCs or T cells enriched from blood (not recorded which). CDR3 sequence: CASSLSRGDGYTF. CDR3 DNA: TGTGCCAGCAGCTTATCGCGGGGGGATGGCTACACCTTC.